The present TCR beta chain was sequenced within a study of T-cell memory formation after mild COVID-19. About this clonotype: Its matching antigen is unknown.

This CDR3 has 17 amino acids. Trimming cost V 0 bases and J 0 bases; bases outside gene matches: 6. Germline-derived CDR1 and CDR2 are SGHTA and FQGTGA. Findings and caveats of the study: Cross-reactive memory apparently joined, as some responding clones appeared in pre-infection memory. Clones contracting over day 15 to 85 were CD4/CD8 balanced, with later expanders leaning CD4+.

From 5'RACE with constant-segment primers came TCR alpha and TCR beta cDNA libraries that carried sample barcodes and UMIs. TCRdb reprocessed the 5' RACE reads via MiXCR and lists one record per CDR3 protein. The sample yields roughly 450,000 distinct CDR3 sequences, about 18% seen once. J is TRBJ1-1 and V is TRBV7-3, with TRBD1 matching over 8 bases. Sequencing was carried out using PBMCs or a T cell subset sorted from them (not recorded which). The origin of this receptor is an adult woman who had mild COVID-19 (a few samples of this study predate the infection). Cell type and time point are not known. The CDR3 loop reads CASSLTGTGLMNTEAFF. The CDR3 bases are TGTGCCAGCAGCTTAACAGGGACAGGCCTAATGAACACTGAAGCTTTCTTT.